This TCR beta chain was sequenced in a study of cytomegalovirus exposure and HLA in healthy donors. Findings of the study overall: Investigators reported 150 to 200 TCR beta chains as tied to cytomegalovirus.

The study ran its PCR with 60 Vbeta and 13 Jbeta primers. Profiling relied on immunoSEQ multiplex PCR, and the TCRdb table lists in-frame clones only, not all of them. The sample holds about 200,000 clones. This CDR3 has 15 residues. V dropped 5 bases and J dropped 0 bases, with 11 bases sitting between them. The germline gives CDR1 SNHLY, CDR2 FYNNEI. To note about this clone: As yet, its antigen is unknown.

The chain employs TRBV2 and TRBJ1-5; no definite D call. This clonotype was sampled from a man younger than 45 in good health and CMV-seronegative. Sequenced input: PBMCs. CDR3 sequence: CASSPIDSSNQPQHF. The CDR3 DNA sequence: TGTGCCAGCAGTCCGATCGATAGTAGCAATCAGCCCCAGCATTTT.